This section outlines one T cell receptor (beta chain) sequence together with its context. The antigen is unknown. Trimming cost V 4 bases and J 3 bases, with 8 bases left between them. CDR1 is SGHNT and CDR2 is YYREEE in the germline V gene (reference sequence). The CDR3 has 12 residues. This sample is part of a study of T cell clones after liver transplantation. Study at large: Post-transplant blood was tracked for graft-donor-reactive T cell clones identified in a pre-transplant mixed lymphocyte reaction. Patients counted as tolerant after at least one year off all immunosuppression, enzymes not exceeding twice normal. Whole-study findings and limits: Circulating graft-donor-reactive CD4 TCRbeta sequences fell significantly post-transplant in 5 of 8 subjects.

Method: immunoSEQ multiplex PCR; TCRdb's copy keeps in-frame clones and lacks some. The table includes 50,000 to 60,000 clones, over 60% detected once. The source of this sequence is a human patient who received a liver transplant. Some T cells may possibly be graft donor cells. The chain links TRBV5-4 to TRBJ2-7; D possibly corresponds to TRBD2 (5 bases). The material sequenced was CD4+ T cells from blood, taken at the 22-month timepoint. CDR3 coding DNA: TGTGCCAGCAGCGGCCGGGACTACGAGCAGTACTTC. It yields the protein CASSGRDYEQYF.